The 9 T cell receptor beta chains presented below share a single source sample, sequenced in a study of shared clonotypes between healthy human individuals. The method was immunoSEQ multiplex PCR; TCRdb's version includes in-frame clones alone and lacks a portion of them. The sample yields a few million clones, more than 80% seen once. Material for sequencing was naive CD4+ T cells sorted from blood. Sample subset: CD45RA+ positively selected. The receptors derive from a young man in good health.

This sequence joins TRBV30 and TRBJ1-1; no firm D call. Trimming cost V 5 bases and J 5 bases, with 9 bases left between them. Germline loops: CDR1 GTSNPN, CDR2 SVGIG (reference sequence). The length of the CDR3 is 11 residues. CDR3 in amino acids: CAWLTETEAFF. As DNA, the CDR3 is TGTGCCTGGCTGACGGAAACTGAAGCTTTCTTT.

This clone was detected only a few times. V is TRBV4-2 and J is TRBJ1-6; possible D gene TRBD1, 6 bases. CDR1 and CDR2 (germline): LGHNA, YNFKEQ. The CDR3 spans 17 residues. Trimming left V 3 bases short and J 3 bases short, with 15 bases between. Written as DNA, the CDR3 is TGTGCCAGCAGCCAGAGAGTACAGGGTGACTATAATTCACCCCTCCACTTT. It translates to CASSQRVQGDYNSPLHF.

CDR3 in DNA: TGTGCCAGCAGCTGGGACAACTACGAGCAGTACTTC. Protein: CASSWDNYEQYF. The gene calls are TRBV5-6 and TRBJ2-5, with D tentatively TRBD1 (6 bases). The end of the DNA fits TRBJ2-7 better, so the J call may be wrong. The CDR3 is 12 residues long. Looked up from germline, CDR1 is SGHDT and CDR2 is YYEEEE.

The chain carries TRBV5-8 and TRBJ1-1; D remains unclear. The CDR3 loop spans 16 amino acids. Germline CDR1 SGHTS, CDR2 YDEGEE. V was trimmed by 4 bases and J by 1 base, leaving 17 bases between them. The CDR3 region has the DNA TGTGCCAGCAGCATTTACAGCGGGGTGAGGAACACTGAAGCTTTCTTT. This translates into CASSIYSGVRNTEAFF. Full variable domain (outside the CDR3, taken from reference TRBV5-8 and TRBJ1-1): EAGVTQSPTHLIKTRGQQATLRCSPISGHTSVYWYQQALGLGLQFLLWYDEGEERNRGNFPPRFSGRQFPNYSSELNVNALELEDSALYLCASSIYSGVRNTEAFFGQGTRLTVV.

V is TRBV7-2 and J is TRBJ2-5, with a weak D call TRBD2 (6 bases). Germline values: CDR1 SGHTA, CDR2 FQGNSA. The V end was cut by 5 bases, the J end by 7 bases, with 20 bases between. The CDR3 sequence is 15 residues long. The CDR3 sequence: CASSNQRALRGTQYF. For the CDR3, the DNA is TGTGCCAGCAGCAATCAGCGGGCGTTAAGGGGGACCCAGTACTTC.

The genes are TRBV6-1 and TRBJ2-2; D is possibly TRBD1 (6 bases). The CDR3 runs 16 residues. Germline CDR1 MNHNS, CDR2 SASEGT. V lost 1 base and J lost 2, with 11 bases in between. The CDR3 loop is CASSEGQGKNTGELFF. CDR3 sequence (DNA): TGTGCCAGCAGTGAAGGGCAGGGGAAAAACACCGGGGAGCTGTTTTTT.

The CDR3 nucleotides are TGTGCCAGCAGTACCCGACAGGGCGGTGTCGAGCAGTACTTC. Amino acids: CASSTRQGGVEQYF. The rearrangement uses TRBV11-2 and TRBJ2-7; 7 positions agree with TRBD1. Germline V lookup: CDR1 SGHAT, CDR2 FQNNGV. The CDR3 covers 14 residues. The V gene end was trimmed by 6 bases and the J gene end by 6 bases; junction bases not matched to a gene: 11.

The chain has TRBV5-1 and TRBJ2-5; D gene uncertain. Germline-derived CDR1 and CDR2 are SGHRS and YFSETQ. This CDR3 is built from 15 residues. V lost 0 bases and J 4 bases, leaving 13 bases between the germline ends. The CDR3 sequence: CASSLGRGAPETQYF. CDR3 DNA sequence: TGCGCCAGCAGCTTGGGAAGAGGAGCTCCAGAGACCCAGTACTTC.

V usage is TRBV7-3 and J usage is TRBJ2-2; no reliable D call. With 2 bases removed from V and 2 bases from J, the gap between germline ends came to 3 bases. Per the germline V gene, CDR1 is SGHTA and CDR2 is FQGTGA. The CDR3 extends over 13 amino acids. The CDR3 protein is CASSLHNTGELFF. The CDR3, as DNA: TGTGCCAGCAGCTTACATAACACCGGGGAGCTGTTTTTT.